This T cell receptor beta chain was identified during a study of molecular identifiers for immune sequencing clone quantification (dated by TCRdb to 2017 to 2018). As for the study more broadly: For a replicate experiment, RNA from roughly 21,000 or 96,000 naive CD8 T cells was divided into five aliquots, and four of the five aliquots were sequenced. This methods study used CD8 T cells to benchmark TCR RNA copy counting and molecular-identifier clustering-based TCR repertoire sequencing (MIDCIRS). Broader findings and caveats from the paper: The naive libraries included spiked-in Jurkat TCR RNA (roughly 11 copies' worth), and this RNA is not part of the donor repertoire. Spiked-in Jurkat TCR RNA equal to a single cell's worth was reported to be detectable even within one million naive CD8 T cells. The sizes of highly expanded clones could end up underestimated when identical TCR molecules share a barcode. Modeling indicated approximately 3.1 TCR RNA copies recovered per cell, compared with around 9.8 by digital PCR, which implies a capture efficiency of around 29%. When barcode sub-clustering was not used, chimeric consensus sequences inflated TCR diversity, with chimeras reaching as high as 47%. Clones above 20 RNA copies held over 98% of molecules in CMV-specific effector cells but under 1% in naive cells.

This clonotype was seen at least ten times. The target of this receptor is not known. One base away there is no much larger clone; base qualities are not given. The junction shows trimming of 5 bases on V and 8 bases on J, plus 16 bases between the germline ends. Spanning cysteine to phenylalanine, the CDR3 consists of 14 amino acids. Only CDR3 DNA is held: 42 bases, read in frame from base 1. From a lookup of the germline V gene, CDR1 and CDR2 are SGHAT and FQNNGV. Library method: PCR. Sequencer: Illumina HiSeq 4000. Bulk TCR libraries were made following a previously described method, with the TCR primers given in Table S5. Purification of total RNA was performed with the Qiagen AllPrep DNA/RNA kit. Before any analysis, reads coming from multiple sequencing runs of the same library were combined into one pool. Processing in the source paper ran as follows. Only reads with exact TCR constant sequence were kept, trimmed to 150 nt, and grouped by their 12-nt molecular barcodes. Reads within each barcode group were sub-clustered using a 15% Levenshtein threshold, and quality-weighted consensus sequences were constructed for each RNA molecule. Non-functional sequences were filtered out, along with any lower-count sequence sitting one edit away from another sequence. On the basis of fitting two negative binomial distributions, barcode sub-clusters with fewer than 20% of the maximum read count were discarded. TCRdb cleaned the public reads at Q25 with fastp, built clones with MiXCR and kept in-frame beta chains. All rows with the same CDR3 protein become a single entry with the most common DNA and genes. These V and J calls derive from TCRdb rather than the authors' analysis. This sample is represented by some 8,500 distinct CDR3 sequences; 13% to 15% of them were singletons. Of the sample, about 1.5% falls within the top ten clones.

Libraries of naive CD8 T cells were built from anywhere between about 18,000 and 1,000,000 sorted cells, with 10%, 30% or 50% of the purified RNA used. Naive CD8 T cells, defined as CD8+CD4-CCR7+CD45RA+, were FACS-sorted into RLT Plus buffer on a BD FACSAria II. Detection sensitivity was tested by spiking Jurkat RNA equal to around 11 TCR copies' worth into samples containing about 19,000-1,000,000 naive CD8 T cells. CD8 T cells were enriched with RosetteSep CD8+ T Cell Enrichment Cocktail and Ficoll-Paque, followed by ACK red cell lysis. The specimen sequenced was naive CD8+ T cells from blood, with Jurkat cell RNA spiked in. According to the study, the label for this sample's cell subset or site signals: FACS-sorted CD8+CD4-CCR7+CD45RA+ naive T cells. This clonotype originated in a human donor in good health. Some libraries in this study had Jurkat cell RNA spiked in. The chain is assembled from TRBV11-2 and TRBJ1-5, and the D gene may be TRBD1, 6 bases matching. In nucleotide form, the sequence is TGTGCCAGCAGCCTAGGTCGGGGGCTTGAGCCCCAGCATTTT. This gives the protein CASSLGRGLEPQHF.